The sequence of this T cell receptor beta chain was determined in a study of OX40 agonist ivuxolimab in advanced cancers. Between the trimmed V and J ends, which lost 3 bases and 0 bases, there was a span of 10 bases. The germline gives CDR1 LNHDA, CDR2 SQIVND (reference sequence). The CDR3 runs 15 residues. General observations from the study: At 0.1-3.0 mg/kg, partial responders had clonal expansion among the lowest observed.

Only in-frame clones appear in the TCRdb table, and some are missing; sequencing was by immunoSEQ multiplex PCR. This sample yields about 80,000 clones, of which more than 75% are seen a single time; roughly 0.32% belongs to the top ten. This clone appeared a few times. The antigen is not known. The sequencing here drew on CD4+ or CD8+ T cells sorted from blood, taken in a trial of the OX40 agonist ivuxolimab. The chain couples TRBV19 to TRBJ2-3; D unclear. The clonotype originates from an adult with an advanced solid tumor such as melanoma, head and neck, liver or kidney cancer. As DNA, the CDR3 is TGTGCCAGTAGTATGAGGCCCTTGAGCACAGATACGCAGTATTTT. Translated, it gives CASSMRPLSTDTQYF.